This entry lists 13 T cell receptor beta chains sequenced from one sample in a study. From the 5' RACE reads, TCRdb called clonotypes with MiXCR, one entry per CDR3 protein. The sample shows roughly 270 distinct CDR3 sequences, about 6% of them seen only once. Sequenced material: effector memory T cells from blood PBMCs. Regarding subset: effector memory CD4+ T cells. The receptors were gathered from a female donor with HIV.

This clonotype is large. The V call is TRBV9, the J call TRBJ2-1; no reliable D call. Germline V gene sequence: CDR1 SGDLS, CDR2 YYNGEE. This CDR3 has 17 amino acids. The V end lost 3 bases, the J end lost 0 bases, and 16 bases lay between the germline ends. Here the CDR3 reads CASSAYTQPRSYNEQFF. In DNA form, the CDR3 reads TGTGCCAGCAGCGCCTATACGCAGCCCCGCTCCTACAATGAGCAGTTCTTC.

This clonotype rates as medium-sized. The chain combines TRBV7-2 with TRBJ2-1; 9 bases line up with TRBD1. Germline trimming cut 8 bases from V and 7 bases from J; bases unmatched to any gene: 9. The germline V gene encodes CDR1 SGHTA and CDR2 FQGNSA. The CDR3 totals 14 residues. In nucleotides, the CDR3 is TGTGCCAGCCACCCAAGGGACAGGGAAAATGAGCAGTTCTTC. Translating gives CASHPRDRENEQFF.

With regard to this clonotype: Possible read error: a much larger clone is one base away. The chain uses TRBV11-2 and TRBJ1-2; TRBD1 aligns across 8 bases. Germline CDR1 SGHAT, CDR2 FQNNGV. The CDR3 covers 15 residues. DNA for the CDR3: TGTGCCAACAGCGCACCAGGGGGCGCAGGGTATGGCTACACCTTC. Protein: CANSAPGGAGYGYTF.

By frequency in the sample, this clonotype is large. The V call is TRBV9, the J call TRBJ1-3; D not resolved. The CDR3 contains 13 residues. Germline-derived CDR1 and CDR2 are SGDLS and YYNGEE. Trimming took off 4 bases at V and 5 bases at J, with 10 bases between the two ends. This chain's CDR3 is CASSHEGRNTIYF. Written as DNA, the CDR3 is TGTGCCAGCAGCCACGAGGGAAGAAACACCATATATTTT.

This clonotype occurred a few times. The chain carries TRBV5-6 and TRBJ1-5; the D is unclear. Per the germline V gene, CDR1 is SGHDT and CDR2 is YYEEEE. Trimming removed 5 bases from V and 3 bases from J, with 12 bases in between. This CDR3 spans 14 amino acids. The CDR3 nucleotides are TGTGCCAGCAGTCCCGACCCCTTCAATCAGCCCCAGCATTTT. Protein product: CASSPDPFNQPQHF.

By frequency in the sample, this clonotype is large. This rearrangement joins TRBV11-3 to TRBJ1-3; 8 nucleotides align to TRBD1. This CDR3 region has 15 residues. With 5 bases clipped from V and 2 bases from J, the junction kept 5 bases outside the gene matches. The V gene's germline CDR1 is SGHNT and CDR2 YENEEA. CDR3 DNA: TGTGCCAGCAGCCCAGGACAGGGCCCTGGAAACACCATATATTTT. It codes for CASSPGQGPGNTIYF.

The chain couples TRBV12-3 or TRBV12-4 to TRBJ1-1; unclear D gene. Trimming pared 6 bases from V and 1 base from J, leaving 12 bases between. This CDR3 region has 14 residues. CDR3 bases: TGTGCCAGCAGAATGGTCGGCCCGAACACTGAAGCTTTCTTT. It specifies CASRMVGPNTEAFF.

This clonotype is labeled as large. This chain joins TRBV6-5 and TRBJ1-2; 8 bases match TRBD1. Losses at the gene ends were 2 bases for V and 3 bases for J; bases not matched to a gene: 5. The germline V gene has CDR1 MNHEY and CDR2 SVGAGI. This CDR3 has 15 amino acids. CDR3 region: CASSYDRGNDYGYTF. CDR3 sequence (DNA): TGTGCCAGCAGTTACGACAGGGGTAACGACTATGGCTACACCTTC.

By its share, this clonotype is medium-sized. J is TRBJ2-1 and V is TRBV5-8; 11 positions agree with TRBD1. Trimming cost V 4 bases and J 4 bases; bases outside gene matches: 4. The CDR3 sequence is 15 residues long. Germline assignment: CDR1 SGHTS and CDR2 YDEGEE. The CDR3 sequence: CASSPRDRGYNEQFF. The DNA for the CDR3 is TGTGCCAGCAGCCCTCGGGACAGGGGGTACAATGAGCAGTTCTTC.

This clonotype is classed as medium-sized. The J gene is TRBJ2-5, the V gene TRBV30; 9 bases match TRBD1. With 3 bases clipped from V and 5 bases from J, the junction kept 4 bases outside the gene matches. Per germline, CDR1 GTSNPN and CDR2 SVGIG (reference sequence). The CDR3 length is 13 residues. CDR3 amino acids: CAWRGQGRETQYF. CDR3 DNA: TGTGCCTGGAGGGGACAGGGACGTGAGACCCAGTACTTC.

This clonotype counts as medium-sized (0.01 to 0.1%). CDR3 coding DNA: TGTGCCTGGAGTGGAGGGTTGTGGTCAAGCTCTGGGGCCAACGTCCTGACTTTC. Protein sequence: CAWSGGLWSSSGANVLTF. The gene calls are TRBV30 and TRBJ2-6; a possible D gene is TRBD2 (5 bases). Trimming took off 1 base at V and 0 bases at J, with 16 bases between the two ends. In germline, CDR1 is GTSNPN, CDR2 SVGIG (reference sequence). This CDR3 contains 18 residues.

V and J are TRBV6-2 or TRBV6-3 and TRBJ2-1, with 10 bases that match TRBD1. The trim removed 5 bases at V and 7 bases at J, leaving 8 bases unmatched. CDR1 is MNHEY and CDR2 is SVGEGT in the germline V gene. This CDR3 is built from 15 residues. Here the CDR3 reads CASSLGQGRPNEQFF. In nucleotides, the CDR3 is TGTGCCAGCAGTCTGGGACAGGGGCGACCTAATGAGCAGTTCTTC.

The sample holds a few counts of this clonotype. This chain uses TRBV12-3 or TRBV12-4 with TRBJ1-2, with 8 bases aligning to TRBD1. The CDR3 runs to 17 residues. V dropped 4 bases and J dropped 1; count of bases not matched to a gene: 11. The CDR3 spells CASSWGAGGADNYGYTF. CDR3 nucleotide sequence: TGTGCCAGCAGTTGGGGCGCAGGGGGCGCGGATAACTATGGCTACACCTTC.